This entry concerns a single T cell receptor (beta chain). TCRdb's table, derived via immunoSEQ multiplex PCR, lists solely in-frame clones and lacks some. The sample gives tens of thousands of clones, roughly four fifths of which show up once; just over 0.8% is in the top ten. The CDR3 extends over 14 amino acids. V trimming: 6 bases; J trimming: 2 bases; junction bases outside the gene matches: 3. Germline loops: CDR1 KGHSH, CDR2 LQKENI. The record originates from a study of radiotherapy plus CTLA-4 blockade in lung cancer. This clonotype was obtained from a human donor with non-small cell lung cancer who had stable disease on radiotherapy plus ipilimumab. V gene TRBV18 combines with J gene TRBJ1-2; 10 nucleotides align to TRBD1. Here the sequenced sample was peripheral blood, taken from a patient treated with radiotherapy plus ipilimumab. The CDR3 coding sequence is TGTGCCAGCTCTGGGACAGGGGACAACTATGGCTACACCTTC. Protein product: CASSGTGDNYGYTF.